These 27 T cell receptor beta chains were all obtained from the same sample, sequenced in a study of T cells in Graves' hyperthyroidism and ophthalmopathy. From RNA transcripts, TCR beta CDR3 regions were amplified. HTBI primers were employed in a first-round RT-PCR of the TCR CDR3. TCRdb ran MiXCR on the multiplex PCR reads and lists one entry per CDR3 protein. The table has about 210,000 distinct CDR3 sequences, 18% seen once; the top ten hold roughly 44%. The sequencing sample was made of blood. The receptors here all came from a man aged 35 to 55 with Graves' hyperthyroidism.

This clonotype was found many times. This chain uses TRBV9 with TRBJ1-5; D call uncertain. This CDR3 spans 14 amino acids. CDR1 is SGDLS, CDR2 YYNGEE, per germline. The V and J ends lost 0 bases and 4 bases respectively, with 8 bases between them. The CDR3 is CASSVDSGNQPQHF. The CDR3, as DNA: TGTGCCAGCAGCGTAGACTCGGGTAATCAGCCCCAGCATTTT.

This chain connects TRBV4-3 to TRBJ1-2; the D is unclear. CDR3 length: 15 residues. Germline CDR1 and CDR2: LGHNA and YSLEER. The V end was cut by 0 bases, the J end by 0 bases, with 8 bases between. The CDR3 nucleotides are TGCGCCAGCAGCCAAGAAGGGAATGCTAACTATGGCTACACCTTC. Translation: CASSQEGNANYGYTF.

The rearrangement uses TRBV9 and TRBJ1-5; D possibly corresponds to TRBD1 (5 bases). CDR1 is SGDLS, CDR2 YYNGEE, per germline. Trimming shortened V by 6 bases and J by 7 bases, and 17 bases separated the two germline ends. This CDR3 contains 14 residues. The CDR3 is CASTLGREVQPQHF. CDR3 sequence (DNA): TGTGCCAGCACCCTGGGCAGGGAAGTGCAGCCCCAGCATTTT.

The sample holds many counts of this clonotype. V usage is TRBV28 and J usage is TRBJ1-1; D perhaps matches TRBD1 (5 bases). The length of the CDR3 is 13 residues. The V gene's germline CDR1 is MDHEN and CDR2 SYDVKM. V was cut by 5 bases and J by 7 bases, with 14 bases left in between. CDR3 in DNA: TGTGCCAGCAGTGACGACAGCCCCTTTGAAGCTTTCTTT. It encodes CASSDDSPFEAFF.

This clonotype was seen at least ten times. V and J are TRBV5-1 and TRBJ2-5; tentatively, D is TRBD1 (6 bases). The CDR3 sequence is 13 residues long. Trimming removed 4 bases at V and 5 bases at J, with 12 bases between. Per germline, CDR1 SGHRS and CDR2 YFSETQ. Here the CDR3 reads CASSQTQGETQYF. CDR3 nucleotide sequence: TGCGCCAGCAGCCAGACCCAGGGGGAGACCCAGTACTTC.

The V call is TRBV6-4, the J call TRBJ1-6; 7 nucleotides line up with TRBD1. The J segment lost 7 bases and the V segment lost 6 bases, leaving 9 bases of the junction unmatched. There are 15 residues in the CDR3. Germline V CDR1 and CDR2: MRHNA, SNTAGT. The CDR3 sequence is CASRPAGQLNSPLHF. Here the CDR3 DNA reads TGTGCCAGCAGACCAGCGGGACAGCTGAATTCACCCCTCCACTTT.

The chain is built from TRBV12-3 or TRBV12-4 and TRBJ2-1; 7 bases line up with TRBD2. Trimming removed 6 bases from V and 4 bases from J; junction bases left unmatched: 9. This CDR3 comprises 15 residues. CDR3 loop: CASSPVAGRYNEQFF. The CDR3 DNA reads TGTGCCAGCAGCCCTGTAGCGGGTCGTTACAATGAGCAGTTCTTC.

This clonotype was picked up many times. This sequence joins TRBV20-1 and TRBJ2-3, with 9 bases fitting TRBD1. CDR3 length: 14 residues. Unmatched junction bases numbered 5, after V lost 4 bases and J lost 3 bases. Germline CDR1 is DFQATT and CDR2 is SNEGSKA (reference sequence). This chain's CDR3 is CSAMEQGATDTQYF. The CDR3 region has the DNA TGCAGTGCTATGGAACAGGGGGCTACAGATACGCAGTATTTT.

The chain recombines TRBV4-1 with TRBJ2-7; TRBD1 is a possible D gene (5 bases). In germline, CDR1 is MGHRA, CDR2 YSYEKL. The CDR3 sequence is 13 residues long. Trimming took off 1 base at V and 6 bases at J, with 10 bases between the two ends. CDR3 amino acids: CASSQGRDGEQYF. The CDR3 coding sequence is TGCGCCAGCAGCCAAGGCAGGGATGGCGAGCAGTACTTC.

Many counts were recorded for this clonotype. CDR3 sequence (DNA): TGTGCCAGCAGAGAAATGGGACGGTGGAACTCTGGAAACACCATATATTTT. Amino acids: CASREMGRWNSGNTIYF. The genes are TRBV3-1 and TRBJ1-3, with TRBD1 as a possible D gene (5 bases). V lost 6 bases and J lost 0, with 18 bases in between. The CDR3 length is 17 residues. Germline V gives CDR1 LGHDT, CDR2 YNNKEL (reference sequence).

At least ten counts were recorded for this clonotype. CDR3: CASSRDGLFNEQFF. CDR3 nucleotides: TGTGCCAGCAGTCGGGACGGCCTGTTCAATGAGCAGTTCTTC. The chain links TRBV14 to TRBJ2-1; tentatively, D is TRBD1 or TRBD2 (5 bases each). V lost 6 bases to trimming and J lost 6 bases, with 15 bases between them. Germline CDR1 and CDR2: SGHDN and FVKESK. The CDR3 covers 14 residues.

The chain has TRBV7-2 and TRBJ2-7, with D unresolved. The V and J ends lost 1 base and 6 bases respectively, with 13 bases between them. This CDR3 has 14 residues. Germline V CDR1 and CDR2: SGHTA, FQGNSA. CDR3 loop: CASSLGFLPIEQYF. The DNA of the CDR3 is TGTGCCAGCAGCTTAGGTTTTCTTCCGATCGAGCAGTACTTC.

In this sample, this clonotype turned up a few times. V gene TRBV13 combines with J gene TRBJ2-1; TRBD2 matches at 12 bases. Germline CDR1 PRHDT, CDR2 FYEKMQ (reference sequence). V shed 4 bases, J shed 12 bases, and the junction held 13 bases outside the gene matches. The CDR3 runs 16 residues. CDR3 amino acids: CASSSSWASGGAGQFF. The DNA for the CDR3 is TGTGCCAGCAGCTCCTCCTGGGCTAGCGGGGGGGCCGGGCAGTTCTTC.

The V call is TRBV11-2, the J call TRBJ1-5, with unresolved D. The V gene's germline CDR1 is SGHAT and CDR2 FQNNGV. The CDR3 is 14 amino acids. V dropped 5 bases and J dropped 3 bases, with 11 bases sitting between them. The CDR3 sequence is CASSPGWVNQPQHF. The DNA of the CDR3 is TGTGCCAGCAGCCCGGGATGGGTCAATCAGCCCCAGCATTTT.

This clonotype was counted a few times. This sequence joins TRBV4-2 and TRBJ2-1; 7 positions match TRBD1. V gave up 4 bases and J gave up 8 bases; unmatched junction bases: 8. Germline V gene data show CDR1 as LGHNA and CDR2 as YNFKEQ. This CDR3 is built from 14 residues. The CDR3 reads CASSRGRGSDEQFF. For the CDR3, the DNA is TGTGCCAGCAGCCGCGGCAGGGGGAGCGATGAGCAGTTCTTC.

This clonotype was picked up many times. The chain combines TRBV7-2 with TRBJ2-3; tentatively, D is TRBD2 (6 bases). Looked up from germline, CDR1 is SGHTA and CDR2 is FQGNSA. The V gene lost 4 bases and the J gene lost 5 bases, with 16 bases spanning the gap. This CDR3 is built from 15 residues. In nucleotides, the CDR3 is TGTGCCAGCAGCTCCAAACTAGCAGGGAGAGATACGCAGTATTTT. Protein sequence: CASSSKLAGRDTQYF.

This clonotype was recorded many times. The chain is built from TRBV20-1 and TRBJ1-5, with D possibly matching TRBD1 (5 bases). CDR3 length: 13 amino acids. The germline gives CDR1 DFQATT, CDR2 SNEGSKA (reference sequence). With 7 bases removed from V and 5 bases from J, the gap between germline ends came to 15 bases. The CDR3 nucleotides read TGCAGTGGCTTACAGGTGTCGGATCAGCCCCAGCATTTT. Translating it yields CSGLQVSDQPQHF.

In the case of this clonotype: With a much larger clone just one base away, this may be a read error. The chain is built from TRBV6-1 and TRBJ2-7; TRBD1 matches 8 bases. This CDR3 contains 15 residues. J gave up 5 bases and V 6 bases, and 12 bases lay outside the gene matches. The germline V gene encodes CDR1 MNHNS and CDR2 SASEGT. For the CDR3, the DNA is TGTGCCAGCAGCCAACGGACAGGGTTGTCCCACGAGCAGTACTTC. It is translated as CASSQRTGLSHEQYF.

This clonotype was found many times. The chain recombines TRBV19 with TRBJ2-7; no definite D call. Trimming stripped 5 bases from V and 4 bases from J, with 12 bases between. The CDR3 extends over 13 amino acids. Germline V gene sequence: CDR1 LNHDA, CDR2 SQIVND (reference sequence). The CDR3 is CASSSSQMYEQYF. For the CDR3, the DNA is TGTGCCAGTAGTTCCAGTCAGATGTACGAGCAGTACTTC.

This clonotype showed up many times. V gene TRBV20-1 combines with J gene TRBJ2-3; D may be TRBD1 (5 bases). CDR3 length: 16 residues. CDR1 is DFQATT, CDR2 SNEGSKA, per germline (reference sequence). The V end lost 2 bases, the J end lost 0 bases, and 15 bases lay between the germline ends. CDR3 coding DNA: TGCAGTGCTAGATCATGGGGCGGCACTAGCACAGATACGCAGTATTTT. It is translated as CSARSWGGTSTDTQYF.

This clonotype appeared many times. J is TRBJ1-5 and V is TRBV5-1, with 9 bases lining up with TRBD1. J gave up 3 bases and V 0 bases, and 7 bases lay outside the gene matches. CDR1 SGHRS and CDR2 YFSETQ come from the germline V gene. This CDR3 spans 17 amino acids. CDR3 sequence reads: CASSLATGQGYNQPQHF. Here the CDR3 DNA reads TGCGCCAGCAGCTTGGCGACCGGACAGGGGTACAATCAGCCCCAGCATTTT.

This clonotype was observed at least ten times. CDR3 sequence: CATSRAYTEGAFF. CDR3 nucleotide sequence: TGTGCCACCAGCAGGGCCTACACGGAGGGAGCTTTCTTT. The V and J genes are TRBV15 and TRBJ1-1; the D is unclear. Trimming left V 3 bases short and J 10 bases short, with 15 bases between. Per the germline V gene, CDR1 is LNHNV and CDR2 is YYDKDF (reference sequence). The CDR3 covers 13 residues.

This clonotype was found many times. The V and J genes are TRBV20-1 and TRBJ2-1; TRBD2 might be the D (6 bases). This CDR3 region has 15 residues. The V gene's germline CDR1 is DFQATT and CDR2 SNEGSKA (reference sequence). V lost 3 bases, J lost 5 bases, and 17 bases lay in between. Here the CDR3 reads CSARDGGRTNNEQFF. The CDR3 coding sequence is TGCAGTGCTAGGGACGGGGGTCGGACTAACAATGAGCAGTTCTTC.

This chain joins TRBV14 and TRBJ2-6; a possible D gene is TRBD1 (6 bases). Trimming removed 4 bases at V and 0 bases at J, with 10 bases between. This CDR3 has 16 amino acids. The V gene's germline CDR1 is SGHDN and CDR2 FVKESK. CDR3 sequence (DNA): TGTGCCAGCAGCCGAGGGGGTTACTCTGGGGCCAACGTCCTGACTTTC. This sequence encodes CASSRGGYSGANVLTF.

This chain joins TRBV5-1 and TRBJ2-3; 7 positions agree with TRBD2. With 4 bases clipped from V and 0 bases from J, the junction kept 5 bases outside the gene matches. The length of the CDR3 is 15 residues. Germline assignment: CDR1 SGHRS and CDR2 YFSETQ. The CDR3 bases are TGCGCCAGCAGCGGGGGACTAACAAGCACAGATACGCAGTATTTT. Translated, it gives CASSGGLTSTDTQYF.

This clonotype was seen many times. The CDR3 spells CAWSPGTQETQYF. The CDR3 DNA reads TGTGCCTGGAGTCCCGGGACCCAAGAGACCCAGTACTTC. The genes are TRBV30 and TRBJ2-5, with D tentatively TRBD1 or TRBD2 (5 bases each). The germline V gene has CDR1 GTSNPN and CDR2 SVGIG (reference sequence). V was shortened by 2 bases and J by 1 base, with 8 bases between the two germline ends. The CDR3 runs to 13 residues.

This clonotype has ten or more counts. The chain links TRBV11-2 to TRBJ1-2, with D perhaps matching TRBD1 (5 bases). From germline, CDR1 is SGHAT and CDR2 FQNNGV. The CDR3 sequence is 13 residues long. Trimming stripped 4 bases from V and 8 bases from J, with 14 bases between. The DNA of the CDR3 is TGTGCCAGCAGCTCCCTGAGAGGGGCCGGCTACACCTTC. As protein: CASSSLRGAGYTF.